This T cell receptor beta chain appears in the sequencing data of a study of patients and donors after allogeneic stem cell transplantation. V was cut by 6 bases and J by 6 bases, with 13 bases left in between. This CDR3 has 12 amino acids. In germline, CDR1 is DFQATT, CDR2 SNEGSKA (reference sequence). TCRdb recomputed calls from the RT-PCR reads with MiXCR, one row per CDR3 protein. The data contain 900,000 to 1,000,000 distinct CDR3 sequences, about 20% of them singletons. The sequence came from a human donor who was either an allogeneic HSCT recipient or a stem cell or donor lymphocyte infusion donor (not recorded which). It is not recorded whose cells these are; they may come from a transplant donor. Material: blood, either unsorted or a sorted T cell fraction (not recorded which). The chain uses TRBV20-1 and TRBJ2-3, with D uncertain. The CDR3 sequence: CSAGGTRDTQYF. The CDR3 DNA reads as TGCAGTGCAGGTGGTACCCGGGATACGCAGTATTTT.